This entry describes one T cell receptor (beta chain). The data were obtained in a study of cytotoxic CD8 clonotypes in ibrutinib-treated CLL. The CDR3 has 16 residues. Trimming took 5 bases from V and 0 from J; bases not matched to a gene: 9. CDR1 and CDR2 (germline): MNHEY, SMNVEV (reference sequence). Profiling relied on immunoSEQ multiplex PCR, and the TCRdb table lists in-frame clones only, not all of them. Here the sample spans 270,000 or so clones, approximately 76% being singletons. The TCR comes from a human donor with chronic lymphocytic leukemia. Sequencing was performed on PBMCs, taken at disease progression, from a patient treated with ibrutinib. V is TRBV27 and J is TRBJ1-2; the match to TRBD1 covers 7 bases. The CDR3 coding sequence is TGTGCCAGCAGTCTCAAACAGGGGACTGCTAACTATGGCTACACCTTC. Amino acids: CASSLKQGTANYGYTF.